This T cell receptor (beta chain) was captured by sequencing in a study of response to subunit inactivated influenza vaccine. TCRdb fed the RT-PCR reads into MiXCR, producing one record per CDR3 protein. The sample holds about 520,000 distinct CDR3 sequences, about 25% seen once. Study findings and constraints: The authors proposed limited new T cell recruitment per seasonal influenza vaccination.

V gave up 5 bases and J gave up 0 bases, with 17 bases separating them. CDR1 is DFQATT and CDR2 is SNEGSKA in the germline V gene (reference sequence). The length of the CDR3 is 16 residues. This clonotype was counted only a few times. The antigen remains unidentified. The sample here was CD4+ T cells sorted from PBMCs, taken more than 4 days after vaccination. The source of this sequence is a man between 50 and 59 years old who received an inactivated influenza vaccine. The V call is TRBV20-1, the J call TRBJ2-1; D may be TRBD1 or TRBD2 (7 bases each). CDR3 region: CSAPGGGGSSYNEQFF. Here the CDR3 DNA reads TGCAGTGCTCCAGGAGGGGGCGGGAGCTCCTACAATGAGCAGTTCTTC.